Shown below are 13 T cell receptor beta chains from a single sample sequenced in a study of regulatory T cells in long-lasting Graves disease. Time point: newly diagnosed GD, antithyroid drugs for less than 3 months. RNA isolated from PBMCs was used to make the TCR library. CDR3 regions were amplified by Arm-PCR using iRepertoire HTBI primers to build TCR beta libraries. TCRdb reanalysed the multiplex PCR reads using MiXCR and keeps one entry per CDR3 protein. Among about 220,000 distinct CDR3 sequences listed, about 19% were seen once. The sample was also linked to a second study, of T cells in Graves' hyperthyroidism and ophthalmopathy.

The sample here was peripheral blood mononuclear cells (PBMCs), taken at new diagnosis, from a patient treated with antithyroid drugs. The receptors were gathered from a woman between 25 and 40 years old with Graves disease.

A word on this clonotype: A junction boundary mismatches the germline segment, possibly from a read error. The chain carries TRBV18 and TRBJ2-1; 10 bases fit TRBD2. The germline gives CDR1 KGHSH, CDR2 LQKENI. The CDR3 covers 19 residues. The CDR3 sequence is CASSPRRLAGASPYNEQFF. The CDR3 DNA sequence: TGTGCCAGCTCGCCACGGCGTCTAGCGGGGGCCTCCCCCTACAATGAGCAGTTCTTC.

This clonotype was counted many times. The chain uses TRBV7-2 and TRBJ2-5; 9 nucleotides align to TRBD2. The junction had 2 bases not matched to a gene; V was cut back by 0 bases and J by 3 bases. CDR1 is SGHTA, CDR2 FQGNSA, per germline. This CDR3 contains 15 residues. For the CDR3, the DNA is TGTGCCAGCAGCTTAGCGCGGACTAGCGAAGAGACCCAGTACTTC. Residues: CASSLARTSEETQYF.

This clonotype was seen many times. The chain recombines TRBV20-1 with TRBJ2-5; D may correspond to TRBD1 or TRBD2 (5 bases each). This CDR3 has 14 residues. Between the trimmed V and J ends, which lost 3 bases and 5 bases, there was a span of 16 bases. Germline lookup yields CDR1 DFQATT and CDR2 SNEGSKA (reference sequence). CDR3 coding DNA: TGCAGTGCTAGCGGGGACGGCGATTCGGAGACCCAGTACTTC. This translates into CSASGDGDSETQYF.

CDR3 amino acids: CASGAPVDGQPQHF. CDR3 DNA: TGTGCTAGTGGTGCCCCAGTTGACGGTCAGCCCCAGCATTTT. The chain carries TRBV12-5 and TRBJ1-5; no firm D call. Trimming took off 5 bases at V and 6 bases at J, with 14 bases between the two ends. The CDR3 has 14 residues. Germline values: CDR1 LGHNT, CDR2 FRNRAP.

This chain links TRBV10-2 with TRBJ2-1; TRBD2 is a possible D gene (7 bases). This CDR3 contains 17 residues. CDR1 and CDR2 (germline): WSHSY, SAAADI. Trimming stripped 6 bases from V and 8 bases from J, with 26 bases between. CDR3 loop: CASRAVVGGGPFYEQFF. DNA for the CDR3: TGCGCCAGCAGGGCTGTCGTAGGGGGAGGGCCGTTTTATGAGCAGTTCTTC.

This clonotype was detected once. A read error likely explains this, since a far larger clone differs by one base. This rearrangement joins TRBV11-3 to TRBJ2-5; maybe TRBD2 (6 bases). V was clipped by 6 bases and J by 7 bases, with 18 bases between them. CDR1 is SGHNT and CDR2 is YENEEA in the germline V gene. The CDR3 is made up of 14 amino acids. The CDR3 here is CASSPGGEAVTQYF. The CDR3 bases are TGTGCCAGCAGTCCCGGGGGTGAAGCAGTGACCCAGTACTTC.

The rearrangement joins TRBV28 to TRBJ1-6; D is undetermined. In germline, CDR1 is MDHEN, CDR2 SYDVKM. The CDR3 sequence is 15 residues long. V gave up 6 bases and J gave up 10 bases, with 19 bases separating them. The DNA of the CDR3 is TGTGCCAGCAGCTCCCATACGGACTCGGGGTCACCCCTCCACTTT. It codes for CASSSHTDSGSPLHF. Together with reference TRBV28 and TRBJ1-6, the CDR3 gives the full variable domain: DVKVTQSSRYLVKRTGEKVFLECVQDMDHENMFWYRQDPGLGLRLIYFSYDVKMKEKGDIPEGYSVSREKKERFSLILESASTNQTSMYLCASSSHTDSGSPLHFGNGTRLTVT.

In its sample, this clonotype was seen many times. The chain is built from TRBV6-1 and TRBJ1-1; D unresolved. The germline V gene encodes CDR1 MNHNS and CDR2 SASEGT. The V end was cut by 7 bases, the J end by 0 bases, with 12 bases between. The CDR3 is 14 amino acids. The chain's CDR3 is CASTLELVNTEAFF. DNA for the CDR3: TGTGCCAGCACCCTCGAACTGGTGAACACTGAAGCTTTCTTT.

This clonotype was observed many times. The CDR3 DNA follows: TGTGCCAGCTCACCACGCGGGGGGCATTCCTACGAGCAGTACTTC. Its translation is CASSPRGGHSYEQYF. The genes are TRBV18 and TRBJ2-7; the match to TRBD2 covers 8 bases. CDR3 length equals 15 residues. Germline V gene sequence: CDR1 KGHSH, CDR2 LQKENI. Losses at the gene ends were 1 base for V and 1 base for J; bases not matched to a gene: 3.

This clonotype was found many times. The V and J genes are TRBV20-1 and TRBJ2-5; TRBD2 matches 10 bases. V shed 6 bases and J 0 bases; nucleotides not matched to a gene: 4. Germline CDR1 and CDR2: DFQATT and SNEGSKA (reference sequence). The CDR3 runs 14 residues. Here the CDR3 reads CSATSGMYQETQYF. The CDR3 nucleotides are TGCAGTGCAACTAGCGGGATGTACCAAGAGACCCAGTACTTC.

This clonotype was picked up many times. This chain uses TRBV12-3 or TRBV12-4 with TRBJ1-4; D is ambiguous. The V end was cut by 6 bases, the J end by 2 bases, with 7 bases between. The CDR3 sequence is 13 residues long. The chain's CDR3 is CASRTLTNEKLFF. As DNA, the CDR3 is TGTGCCAGCAGGACCCTCACTAATGAAAAACTGTTTTTT.

This clonotype was picked up a small number of times. This may stem from a read error, because a much larger clone lies one nucleotide away. V is TRBV7-9 and J is TRBJ2-7, with D perhaps matching TRBD2 (5 bases). Germline CDR1 SEHNR, CDR2 FQNEAQ (reference sequence). This CDR3 spans 14 amino acids. V lost 7 bases, J lost 5 bases, and 18 bases lay in between. Here the CDR3 reads CASNFTFDGNEQYF. The CDR3 DNA is TGTGCCAGCAACTTCACCTTTGACGGGAACGAGCAGTACTTC.

This clonotype occurred many times. V usage is TRBV10-3 and J usage is TRBJ1-1; no clear D gene. This CDR3 has 11 residues. Germline CDR1 ENHRY, CDR2 SYGVKD. V lost 4 bases to trimming and J lost 4 bases, with 4 bases between them. The CDR3 reads CAISGGTEAFF. CDR3 nucleotides: TGTGCCATCAGTGGTGGCACTGAAGCTTTCTTT.